This T cell receptor beta chain comes out of a study of control samples from healthy donors and cancer patients. The ends lost 4 bases at V and 5 bases at J; junction bases unmatched: 9. Looked up from germline, CDR1 is SGHRS and CDR2 is YFSETQ. The CDR3 is made up of 15 amino acids. Produced via immunoSEQ multiplex PCR; TCRdb's table is partial and in-frame only. The table records about 30,000 clones, roughly 85% of them present only once. The sample consisted of PBMCs. The sequence came from a man between 60 and 75 years old with head and neck cancer. V and J are TRBV5-1 and TRBJ2-1, with 7 bases that match TRBD1. The CDR3 region has the DNA TGCGCCAGCAGCGTGAGAGGGGGCACGGACAATGAGCAGTTCTTC. Amino acids: CASSVRGGTDNEQFF.